A single sample gave rise to the 28 T cell receptor beta chains below, sequenced in a study of shared clonotypes between healthy human individuals (dated by TCRdb to between 2020 and 2021). The receptor library was made with the immunoSEQ multiplex PCR assay. TCRdb carries this immuneACCESS record with in-frame sequences only. Its versions omit some clonotypes, under half of them owing to an unresolved V gene in the studies checked, with the rest unexplained. The sample table shows a few million clones, and roughly nine tenths are seen once. Roughly 0.13% of the sample is held by the ten biggest clonotypes. Sequencing was performed on naive CD4+ T cells sorted from blood. The intended sense of this specimen's cell subset or site label: CD45RA+ positively selected. The source is a man younger than 35 in good health.

J is TRBJ1-1 and V is TRBV5-1; TRBD1 agrees at 7 bases. CDR1 is SGHRS, CDR2 YFSETQ, per germline. After removal of 4 bases from V and 0 bases from J, the junction contained 6 bases not matched to a gene. There are 15 residues in the CDR3. CDR3 in amino acids: CASSGGDSMNTEAFF. The DNA of the CDR3 is TGCGCCAGCAGCGGGGGGGACAGCATGAACACTGAAGCTTTCTTT.

The chain joins TRBV2 to TRBJ1-4; no definite D call. CDR1 is SNHLY, CDR2 FYNNEI, per germline. The CDR3 sequence is 14 residues long. Deletions cut 5 bases from V and 2 bases from J, with 9 bases between. As DNA, the CDR3 is TGTGCCAGCAGTCGGGGTTTCACTAATGAAAAACTGTTTTTT. Its translation: CASSRGFTNEKLFF.

The V gene is TRBV5-5, the J gene TRBJ2-5; 12 positions agree with TRBD2. This CDR3 comprises 17 residues. The germline CDR1 and CDR2 sequences are SGHKS and YYEKEE (reference sequence). Trimming took 4 bases from V and 4 from J; bases not matched to a gene: 11. As DNA, the CDR3 is TGTGCCAGCAGCACACGTTGGACTAGCGGGATAGGAGAGACCCAGTACTTC. It yields the protein CASSTRWTSGIGETQYF.

The chain recombines TRBV7-2 with TRBJ2-1, with a tentative D call TRBD1 (6 bases). Trimming stripped 1 base from V and 4 bases from J, with 11 bases between. The CDR3 is 15 residues long. Germline V gene sequence: CDR1 SGHTA, CDR2 FQGNSA. CDR3: CASSLEGVVYNEQFF. The CDR3 region has the DNA TGTGCCAGCAGCTTAGAGGGGGTAGTTTACAATGAGCAGTTCTTC.

The genes are TRBV11-1 and TRBJ2-7; D not resolved. Germline V gene sequence: CDR1 SGHAT, CDR2 FQDESV (reference sequence). The CDR3 contains 14 residues. V lost 1 base, J lost 3 bases, and 10 bases lay in between. The CDR3 coding sequence is TGTGCCAGCAGCTTAGAAGGGCAGATCTACGAGCAGTACTTC. It translates to CASSLEGQIYEQYF.

V gene TRBV28 combines with J gene TRBJ2-6; D not certain. The CDR3 spans 15 residues. V shed 1 base and J shed 0 bases, with 4 bases lying between them. In germline, CDR1 is MDHEN, CDR2 SYDVKM. The CDR3 loop is CASSLSLSGANVLTF. The CDR3 DNA follows: TGTGCCAGCAGTTTATCTCTCTCTGGGGCCAACGTCCTGACTTTC.

This sequence joins TRBV28 and TRBJ2-7; D is possibly TRBD1 (6 bases). Per germline, CDR1 MDHEN and CDR2 SYDVKM. Trimming pared 6 bases from V and 4 bases from J, leaving 16 bases between. The CDR3 contains 14 residues. The CDR3 DNA follows: TGTGCCAGCAGCGGAATACAGGGCGCTTACGAGCAGTACTTC. Translation: CASSGIQGAYEQYF.

This clone turned up a few times. This rearrangement joins TRBV18 to TRBJ1-5, with 7 nucleotides matching TRBD1. V lost 4 bases and J lost 5; bases outside the gene matches: 8. The germline V gene has CDR1 KGHSH and CDR2 LQKENI. This CDR3 comprises 15 residues. CDR3 nucleotides: TGTGCCAGCTCACGGGACAGAGCCGCCGATCAGCCCCAGCATTTT. Translated, it gives CASSRDRAADQPQHF.

This chain joins TRBV7-9 and TRBJ1-4, with no clear D. V lost 0 bases, J lost 3 bases, and 17 bases lay in between. The germline V gene has CDR1 SEHNR and CDR2 FQNEAQ (reference sequence). There are 18 residues in the CDR3. In DNA form, the CDR3 reads TGTGCCAGCAGCTTAGCAATGGACCGAAGTCGCTCTAATGAAAAACTGTTTTTT. Protein: CASSLAMDRSRSNEKLFF. Filled out from reference TRBV7-9 and TRBJ1-4, the complete variable domain reads DTGVSQNPRHKITKRGQNVTFRCDPISEHNRLYWYRQTLGQGPEFLTYFQNEAQLEKSRLLSDRFSAERPKGSFSTLEIQRTEQGDSAMYLCASSLAMDRSRSNEKLFFGSGTQLSVL.

The V and J genes are TRBV29-1 and TRBJ1-1; 9 positions match TRBD1. This CDR3 has 15 amino acids. CDR1 is SQVTM and CDR2 is ANQGSEA in the germline V gene. J lost 0 bases, V lost 6 bases, and 8 bases had no gene match. CDR3 in amino acids: CSVTGQGMLNTEAFF. The CDR3 DNA follows: TGCAGCGTGACGGGACAGGGAATGCTGAACACTGAAGCTTTCTTT.

This chain links TRBV7-6 with TRBJ2-1; TRBD1 agrees at 9 bases. Germline V lookup: CDR1 SGHVS, CDR2 FNYEAQ. The CDR3 consists of 16 residues. V lost 5 bases, J lost 8 bases, and 13 bases stayed unmatched. The CDR3 DNA is TGTGCCAGCAGCAAAACCGGGACAGGGAATATAGATGAGCAGTTCTTC. Its protein product is CASSKTGTGNIDEQFF. The variable domain in full, with the rest retrieved from reference TRBV7-6 and TRBJ2-1, is GAGVSQSPRYKVTKRGQDVALRCDPISGHVSLYWYRQALGQGPEFLTYFNYEAQQDKSGLPNDRFSAERPEGSISTLTIQRTEQRDSAMYRCASSKTGTGNIDEQFFGPGTRLTVL.

About this clone: At the DNA level, this CDR3 is encoded by other sequences in the same sample as well. The rearrangement uses TRBV5-1 and TRBJ2-3, with 11 bases that match TRBD2. The CDR3 consists of 16 residues. Germline V gene data show CDR1 as SGHRS and CDR2 as YFSETQ. V dropped 0 bases and J dropped 2; count of bases not matched to a gene: 2. The CDR3 here is CASSLGLAGSTDTQYF. The DNA for the CDR3 is TGCGCCAGCAGCTTGGGACTAGCGGGATCCACAGATACGCAGTATTTT.

This clone was found once. This chain connects TRBV9 to TRBJ2-3; 9 nucleotides align to TRBD1. CDR1 is SGDLS, CDR2 YYNGEE, per germline. CDR3 length equals 16 residues. J was trimmed by 2 bases and V by 0 bases; bases with no gene match: 4. Here the CDR3 DNA reads TGTGCCAGCAGCGTAGCTGGGACAGGGCACACAGATACGCAGTATTTT. This sequence encodes CASSVAGTGHTDTQYF.

In its sample, this clone was seen once. The V call is TRBV29-1, the J call TRBJ2-3, with 7 positions matching TRBD2. Germline V gene sequence: CDR1 SQVTM, CDR2 ANQGSEA. The trim removed 5 bases at V and 4 bases at J, leaving 3 bases unmatched. CDR3 length: 12 residues. For the CDR3, the DNA is TGCAGCGTTTGGACTAGTGCAGATACGCAGTATTTT. Translation gives CSVWTSADTQYF.

The J gene is TRBJ2-5, the V gene TRBV7-2; D call uncertain. This CDR3 is built from 13 residues. V was cut by 3 bases and J by 5 bases, with 10 bases left in between. Germline V gene lookup returns CDR1 SGHTA and CDR2 FQGNSA. CDR3 in amino acids: CASSFQERETQYF. The CDR3, as DNA: TGTGCCAGCAGCTTCCAGGAACGGGAGACCCAGTACTTC.

The gene calls are TRBV6-5 and TRBJ2-5; D possibly matches TRBD1 or TRBD2 (6 bases each). Trimming pared 1 base from V and 4 bases from J, leaving 10 bases between. CDR3 length equals 14 residues. Germline CDR1 and CDR2: MNHEY and SVGAGI. CDR3 in DNA: TGTGCCAGCAGTTACTTGGGGGGCATAGAGACCCAGTACTTC. This codes for CASSYLGGIETQYF.

This clone was observed a handful of times. The rearrangement joins TRBV4-1 to TRBJ1-4, with TRBD1 as a possible D gene (6 bases). V lost 1 base to trimming and J lost 8 bases, with 14 bases between them. The germline gives CDR1 MGHRA, CDR2 YSYEKL. The CDR3 is 15 amino acids. CDR3 in amino acids: CASSQAGQGREKLFF. The CDR3 DNA is TGCGCCAGCAGCCAAGCGGGCCAGGGGCGCGAAAAACTGTTTTTT.

The chain uses TRBV9 and TRBJ2-7; D is perhaps TRBD2 (7 bases). CDR1 and CDR2 from the germline V gene are SGDLS and YYNGEE. The CDR3 spans 16 residues. V was cut by 6 bases and J by 3 bases, with 22 bases left in between. CDR3 amino acids: CASNPGGGADIYEQYF. The DNA of the CDR3 is TGTGCCAGCAATCCGGGTGGGGGGGCCGACATCTACGAGCAGTACTTC.

The rearrangement uses TRBV7-9 and TRBJ1-3; 12 nucleotides line up with TRBD1. Germline V gives CDR1 SEHNR, CDR2 FQNEAQ (reference sequence). The CDR3 length is 19 residues. V gave up 5 bases and J gave up 0 bases; unmatched junction bases: 11. This CDR3 reads CASSPPGQGASTSGNTIYF. CDR3 nucleotide sequence: TGTGCCAGCAGCCCGCCGGGACAGGGGGCCAGCACCTCTGGAAACACCATATATTTT. Based on the CDR3 plus reference TRBV7-9 and TRBJ1-3, the full variable domain is DTGVSQNPRHKITKRGQNVTFRCDPISEHNRLYWYRQTLGQGPEFLTYFQNEAQLEKSRLLSDRFSAERPKGSFSTLEIQRTEQGDSAMYLCASSPPGQGASTSGNTIYFGEGSWLTVV.

This sequence joins TRBV19 and TRBJ2-2; D call uncertain. Between the trimmed V and J ends, which lost 0 bases and 1 base, there was a span of 9 bases. The CDR3 has 16 amino acids. The V gene's germline CDR1 is LNHDA and CDR2 SQIVND (reference sequence). The CDR3 sequence is CASSIDLTRNTGELFF. In nucleotides, the CDR3 is TGTGCCAGTAGTATAGACCTGACACGGAACACCGGGGAGCTGTTTTTT.

The V and J genes are TRBV19 and TRBJ2-1; maybe TRBD1 (6 bases). CDR3 length: 15 residues. Trimming left V 3 bases short and J 6 bases short, with 15 bases between. Germline CDR1 is LNHDA and CDR2 is SQIVND (reference sequence). As DNA, the CDR3 is TGTGCCAGTAGTATCTCCAGGGGATCGGTCAATGAGCAGTTCTTC. Its protein product is CASSISRGSVNEQFF. Supplemented by reference TRBV19 and TRBJ2-1, the full variable domain reads DGGITQSPKYLFRKEGQNVTLSCEQNLNHDAMYWYRQDPGQGLRLIYYSQIVNDFQKGDIAEGYSVSREKKESFPLTVTSAQKNPTAFYLCASSISRGSVNEQFFGPGTRLTVL.

This chain connects TRBV5-1 to TRBJ2-3; 12 positions agree with TRBD2. V shed 3 bases and J 3 bases; nucleotides not matched to a gene: 5. This CDR3 is built from 16 residues. Germline CDR1 reads SGHRS; CDR2 reads YFSETQ. Written as DNA, the CDR3 is TGCGCCAGCAGCTACATCGGACTAGCGGGGACAGATACGCAGTATTTT. Encoded protein: CASSYIGLAGTDTQYF.

This clone was counted once. V and J are TRBV7-8 and TRBJ1-1; D is ambiguous. The V and J ends lost 5 bases and 1 base respectively, with 11 bases between them. The CDR3 has 14 residues. The germline gives CDR1 SGHVS, CDR2 FQNEAQ. The CDR3 nucleotides are TGTGCCAGCAGCCGTAGTTGGGAGAACACTGAAGCTTTCTTT. Its translation: CASSRSWENTEAFF.

V is TRBV2 and J is TRBJ1-6; D is unclear. In germline, CDR1 is SNHLY, CDR2 FYNNEI. Deletions cut 1 base from V and 11 bases from J, with 9 bases between. The CDR3 loop spans 13 amino acids. The CDR3 DNA reads as TGTGCCAGCAGTGAAGTATGGGAGACACCCCTCCACTTT. Translating gives CASSEVWETPLHF.

The genes are TRBV5-6 and TRBJ1-2; D remains ambiguous. The CDR3 consists of 14 residues. In germline, CDR1 is SGHDT, CDR2 YYEEEE. V was cut by 4 bases and J by 8 bases, with 18 bases left in between. CDR3 region: CASSRAGTPGGYTF. CDR3 in DNA: TGTGCCAGCAGCCGGGCGGGAACGCCGGGCGGCTACACCTTC.

About this clone: The identical CDR3 is also encoded by other nucleotide sequences in the sample. This chain connects TRBV11-2 to TRBJ2-5, with 7 bases that match TRBD1. The CDR3 runs 13 residues. Germline lookup yields CDR1 SGHAT and CDR2 FQNNGV. J was trimmed by 5 bases and V by 2 bases; bases with no gene match: 2. The CDR3 region is CASSLNRGETQYF. For the CDR3, the DNA is TGTGCCAGCAGCTTAAACAGGGGTGAGACCCAGTACTTC.

DNA for the CDR3: TGTGCCAGTACCCAATTGGGGAGTTGGAGTGGAAACACCATATATTTT. As protein: CASTQLGSWSGNTIYF. The chain joins TRBV19 to TRBJ1-3, with no clear D. Germline V lookup: CDR1 LNHDA, CDR2 SQIVND (reference sequence). The CDR3 consists of 16 residues. V lost 7 bases, J lost 3 bases, and 19 bases lay in between. Supplemented by reference TRBV19 and TRBJ1-3, the full variable domain reads DGGITQSPKYLFRKEGQNVTLSCEQNLNHDAMYWYRQDPGQGLRLIYYSQIVNDFQKGDIAEGYSVSREKKESFPLTVTSAQKNPTAFYLCASTQLGSWSGNTIYFGEGSWLTVV.

The J gene is TRBJ2-3, the V gene TRBV5-1; 11 nucleotides match TRBD2. Germline CDR1 reads SGHRS; CDR2 reads YFSETQ. The CDR3 is 17 amino acids. V shed 2 bases, J shed 0 bases, and the junction held 5 bases outside the gene matches. In DNA, the CDR3 is TGCGCCAGCAGCTTATCCCCTAGCGGGGGGAGCACAGATACGCAGTATTTT. It translates to CASSLSPSGGSTDTQYF.